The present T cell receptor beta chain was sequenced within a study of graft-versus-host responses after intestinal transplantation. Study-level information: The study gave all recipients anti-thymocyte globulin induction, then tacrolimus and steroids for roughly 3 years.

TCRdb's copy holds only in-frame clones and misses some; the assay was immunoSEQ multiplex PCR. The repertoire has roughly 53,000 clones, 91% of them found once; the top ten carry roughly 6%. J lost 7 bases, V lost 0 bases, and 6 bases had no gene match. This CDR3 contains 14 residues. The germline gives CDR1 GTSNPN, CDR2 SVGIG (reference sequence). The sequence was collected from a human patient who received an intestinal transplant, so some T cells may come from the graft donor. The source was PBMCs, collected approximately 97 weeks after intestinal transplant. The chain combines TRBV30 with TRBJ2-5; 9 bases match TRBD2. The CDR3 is CAWSVSGGVGTQYF. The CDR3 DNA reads TGTGCCTGGAGTGTTAGCGGGGGAGTGGGGACCCAGTACTTC.